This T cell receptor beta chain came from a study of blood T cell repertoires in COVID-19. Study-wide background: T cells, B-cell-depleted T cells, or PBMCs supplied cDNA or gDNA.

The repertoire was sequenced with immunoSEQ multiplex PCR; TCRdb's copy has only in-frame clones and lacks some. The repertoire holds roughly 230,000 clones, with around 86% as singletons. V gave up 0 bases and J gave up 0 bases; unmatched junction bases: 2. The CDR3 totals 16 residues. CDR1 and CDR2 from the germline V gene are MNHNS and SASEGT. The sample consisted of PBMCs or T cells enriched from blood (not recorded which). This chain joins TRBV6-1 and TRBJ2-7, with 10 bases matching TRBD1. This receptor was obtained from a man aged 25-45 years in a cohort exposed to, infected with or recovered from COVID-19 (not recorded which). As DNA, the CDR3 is TGTGCCAGCAGTGAAGCGTGGACAGGGGGCTCCTACGAGCAGTACTTC. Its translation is CASSEAWTGGSYEQYF.